One and the same sample provided the 10 T cell receptor beta chains below, sequenced in a study of cytomegalovirus exposure and HLA in healthy donors. The PCR was carried out with 60 Vbeta primers and 13 Jbeta primers. Method: immunoSEQ multiplex PCR; TCRdb's copy keeps in-frame clones and lacks some. Of around 200,000 clones in the sample, 80% are singletons; the top ten hold 0.5% to 0.8%. Sequenced input: PBMCs. The receptors come from a boy aged 10-17 years in good health and CMV-seronegative.

This chain uses TRBV18 with TRBJ1-2, with 10 nucleotides matching TRBD1. Losses at the gene ends were 3 bases for V and 2 bases for J; bases not matched to a gene: 9. In germline, CDR1 is KGHSH, CDR2 LQKENI. This CDR3 has 17 amino acids. The CDR3 loop reads CASSPPGTGESNYGYTF. The CDR3 DNA reads TGTGCCAGCTCACCCCCTGGGACAGGGGAGAGCAACTATGGCTACACCTTC.

The chain combines TRBV4-1 with TRBJ1-1; a weak D match, TRBD1 (6 bases). Germline-derived CDR1 and CDR2 are MGHRA and YSYEKL. The CDR3 length is 16 residues. V was clipped by 5 bases and J by 0 bases, with 16 bases between them. CDR3 bases: TGCGCCAGCAGCTTACCCGCAGGGGTTTTGAACACTGAAGCTTTCTTT. Encoded protein: CASSLPAGVLNTEAFF.

This clone has only one observation. V gene TRBV7-6 combines with J gene TRBJ1-2; no definite D call. CDR1 is SGHVS and CDR2 is FNYEAQ in the germline V gene. The CDR3 contains 15 residues. Deletions cut 5 bases from V and 0 bases from J, with 13 bases between. The DNA for the CDR3 is TGTGCCAGCAGCCCGCCAGGTTATGCTAACTATGGCTACACCTTC. Amino acids: CASSPPGYANYGYTF.

The V call is TRBV6-5, the J call TRBJ2-1; 7 bases map to TRBD2. The CDR3 loop spans 14 amino acids. The V segment lost 6 bases and the J segment 5 bases; nucleotides outside the gene matches: 7. The germline V gene encodes CDR1 MNHEY and CDR2 SVGAGI. The CDR3 nucleotides read TGTGCCAGCAGCCTGACTAGCCAGCACAATGAGCAGTTCTTC. Protein sequence: CASSLTSQHNEQFF.

The rearrangement uses TRBV14 and TRBJ1-2, with D uncertain. Between the trimmed V and J ends, which lost 4 bases and 2 bases, there was a span of 14 bases. The CDR3 extends over 15 amino acids. Germline CDR1 is SGHDN and CDR2 is FVKESK. This chain's CDR3 is CASSRSMGQNYGYTF. Written as DNA, the CDR3 is TGTGCCAGCAGCCGCTCTATGGGCCAGAACTATGGCTACACCTTC.

V is TRBV4-1 and J is TRBJ1-2, with 8 nucleotides matching TRBD1. Germline V gene lookup returns CDR1 MGHRA and CDR2 YSYEKL. The CDR3 length is 14 residues. J gave up 4 bases and V 4 bases, and 5 bases lay outside the gene matches. This chain's CDR3 is CASSRTGMGYGYTF. CDR3 bases: TGCGCCAGCAGCCGGACAGGGATGGGCTATGGCTACACCTTC.

The J gene is TRBJ2-1, the V gene TRBV19, with TRBD2 matching over 8 bases. The CDR3 is made up of 19 amino acids. Trimming removed 4 bases from V and 2 bases from J; junction bases left unmatched: 16. Germline V gene sequence: CDR1 LNHDA, CDR2 SQIVND (reference sequence). The CDR3 DNA is TGTGCCAGTAGTAATGTGGGCGGGAGGAATGGTAAACCCTACAATGAGCAGTTCTTC. Protein sequence: CASSNVGGRNGKPYNEQFF.

This rearrangement joins TRBV5-1 to TRBJ1-1, with 9 positions matching TRBD1. Germline loops: CDR1 SGHRS, CDR2 YFSETQ. V lost 4 bases, J lost 5 bases, and 12 bases stayed unmatched. The CDR3 consists of 16 residues. The chain's CDR3 is CASSQNRDRVWTEAFF. CDR3 nucleotide sequence: TGCGCCAGCAGCCAGAACCGGGACAGGGTATGGACTGAAGCTTTCTTT. Full variable domain (remainder filled in from reference TRBV5-1 and TRBJ1-1): KAGVTQTPRYLIKTRGQQVTLSCSPISGHRSVSWYQQTPGQGLQFLFEYFSETQRNKGNFPGRFSGRQFSNSRSEMNVSTLELGDSALYLCASSQNRDRVWTEAFFGQGTRLTVV.

The rearrangement links TRBV2 to TRBJ2-5; 9 positions match TRBD2. This CDR3 spans 17 amino acids. With 10 bases clipped from V and 2 bases from J, the junction kept 17 bases outside the gene matches. Per germline, CDR1 SNHLY and CDR2 FYNNEI. The CDR3 sequence is CAIRPGLASSIQETQYF. The CDR3 nucleotides are TGTGCCATCCGACCGGGACTAGCTTCTTCAATTCAAGAGACCCAGTACTTC.

The chain carries TRBV30 and TRBJ2-5; weak D call: TRBD2 (5 bases). The CDR3 is 12 amino acids. Germline CDR1 and CDR2: GTSNPN and SVGIG (reference sequence). V lost 4 bases to trimming and J lost 4 bases, with 10 bases between them. The CDR3 loop is CAWTRGAETQYF. CDR3 DNA sequence: TGTGCCTGGACTCGGGGTGCAGAGACCCAGTACTTC. Full variable domain (outside the CDR3, taken from reference TRBV30 and TRBJ2-5): SQTIHQWPATLVQPVGSPLSLECTVEGTSNPNLYWYRQAAGRGLQLLFYSVGIGQISSEVPQNLSASRPQDRQFILSSKKLLLSDSGFYLCAWTRGAETQYFGPGTRLLVL.